This T cell receptor beta chain stems from a study of metastatic and nonmetastatic thyroid tumors. Whole-study context: Repertoires were compared across blood and tumor or nodule tissue from malignant and benign thyroid patients.

In the original workflow: A papillary thyroid cancer distant-metastasis classifier was built from CDR3 differences across clinicopathological groups. TCRdb re-called the PCR reads via MiXCR. TCRdb, not the original authors, processed these V and J calls. The table has tens of thousands of clones, about a sixth seen once. Every patient was untreated before thyroid surgery. The sample holds many counts of this clone. This CDR3 region has 15 residues. V lost 6 bases to trimming and J lost 0 bases; unmatched junction nucleotides: 3. The germline gives CDR1 MNHNS, CDR2 SASEGT. This chain connects TRBV6-1 to TRBJ2-2; 8 nucleotides line up with TRBD2. The TCR sequence derives from a female donor with papillary thyroid cancer or a benign thyroid nodule (not recorded which). Some clones in this sample may be carry-over from other donors' samples. Material for sequencing was blood. The DNA of the CDR3 is TGTGCCAGCAGATTAGCGGGGACGAACACCGGGGAGCTGTTTTTT. Translated: CASRLAGTNTGELFF.